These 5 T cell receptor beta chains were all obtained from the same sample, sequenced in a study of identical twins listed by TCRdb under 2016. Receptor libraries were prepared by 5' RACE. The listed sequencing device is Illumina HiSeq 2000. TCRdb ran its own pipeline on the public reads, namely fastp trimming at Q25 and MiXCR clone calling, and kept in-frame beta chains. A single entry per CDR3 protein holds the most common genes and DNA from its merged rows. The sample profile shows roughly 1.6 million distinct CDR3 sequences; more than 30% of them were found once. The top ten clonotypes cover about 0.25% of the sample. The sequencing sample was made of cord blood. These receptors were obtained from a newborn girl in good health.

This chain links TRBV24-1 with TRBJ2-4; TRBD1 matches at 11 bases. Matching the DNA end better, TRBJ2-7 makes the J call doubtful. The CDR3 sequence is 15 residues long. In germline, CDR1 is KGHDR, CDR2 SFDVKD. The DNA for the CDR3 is TGTGCCACCAGGGACGGACAGGGGGCCGCCTACGAGCAGTACTTC. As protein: CATRDGQGAAYEQYF.

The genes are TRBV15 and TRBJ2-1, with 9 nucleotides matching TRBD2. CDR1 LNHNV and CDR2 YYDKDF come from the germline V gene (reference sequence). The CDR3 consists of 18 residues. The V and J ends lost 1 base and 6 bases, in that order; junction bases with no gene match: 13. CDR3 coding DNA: TGTGCCACCAGCAGAGCCCATCCGGAGACTAGCGGAACCAATGAGCAGTTCTTC. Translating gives CATSRAHPETSGTNEQFF.

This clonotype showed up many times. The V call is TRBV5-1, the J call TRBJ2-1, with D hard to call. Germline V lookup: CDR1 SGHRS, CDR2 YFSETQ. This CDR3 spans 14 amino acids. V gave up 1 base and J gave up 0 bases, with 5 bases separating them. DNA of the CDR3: TGCGCCAGCAGCTTGCCTAGCTCCTACAATGAGCAGTTCTTC. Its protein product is CASSLPSSYNEQFF.

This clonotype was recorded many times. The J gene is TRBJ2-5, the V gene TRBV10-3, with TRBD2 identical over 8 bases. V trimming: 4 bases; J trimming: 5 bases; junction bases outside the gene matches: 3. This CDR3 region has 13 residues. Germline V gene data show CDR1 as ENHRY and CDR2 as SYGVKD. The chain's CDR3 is CAISGTSLETQYF. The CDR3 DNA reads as TGTGCCATCAGTGGGACTAGCTTGGAGACCCAGTACTTC.

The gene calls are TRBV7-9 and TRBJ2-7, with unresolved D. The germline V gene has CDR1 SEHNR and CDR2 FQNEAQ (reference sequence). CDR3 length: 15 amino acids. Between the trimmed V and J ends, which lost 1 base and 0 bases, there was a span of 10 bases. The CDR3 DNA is TGTGCCAGCAGCTTAGGGGCAACCGGCTCCTACGAGCAGTACTTC. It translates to CASSLGATGSYEQYF.